These T cell receptor beta chains were read from a single sample in a study of shared clonotypes between healthy human individuals. Libraries were prepared by immunoSEQ multiplex PCR; TCRdb keeps only in-frame clonotypes and omits some of them. The repertoire holds around 980,000 clones, with roughly 74% as singletons. The sample was memory CD4+ T cells from PBMCs. The receptors here all came from a man between 18 and 29 years old in good health. Some clones in this sample may be carry-over from other donors' samples. The CDR3 runs from the conserved cysteine through the conserved F or W. The D gene is left open where the match is weak. The listing skips clone size in some rows; elsewhere it reads once, few, many or a size class.

>TRBV28|TRBJ1-2|-|-
CASSSSPRVVGYTF
TGTGCCAGCAGTTCCTCCCCTCGAGTCGTTGGCTACACCTTC
>TRBV4-2|TRBJ2-6|-|TRBD1
CASSTSGTVGSGANVLTF
TGTGCCAGCAGCACCTCCGGGACAGTGGGCTCTGGGGCCAACGTCCTGACTTTC
>TRBV7-9|TRBJ2-5|-|-
CASSLALQTQYF
TGTGCCAGCAGCTTAGCCCTGCAGACCCAGTACTTC
>TRBV6-1|TRBJ2-7|-|-
CASSRSARSYEQYF
TGTGCCAGCAGTCGAAGCGCGAGGTCCTACGAGCAGTACTTC
>TRBV30|TRBJ2-3|-|-
CAWSVSIYTDTQYF
TGTGCCTGGAGTGTCAGTATTTACACAGATACGCAGTATTTT
>TRBV2|TRBJ1-4|-|TRBD1
CASSRGGAINEKLFF
TGTGCCAGCAGTCGAGGGGGCGCAATTAATGAAAAACTGTTTTTT
>TRBV7-2|TRBJ2-2|-|-
CASSLVRQNTGELFF
TGTGCCAGCAGCTTAGTCCGACAGAACACCGGGGAGCTGTTTTTT
>TRBV4-2|TRBJ2-3|once|TRBD2
CASSQVGTSGRWADTQYF
TGTGCCAGCAGCCAAGTAGGGACTAGCGGGAGGTGGGCAGATACGCAGTATTTT
>TRBV6-6|TRBJ2-7|-|-
CASSRDGTYEQYF
TGTGCCAGCAGTAGGGATGGCACCTACGAGCAGTACTTC
>TRBV4-1|TRBJ2-1|once|TRBD1
CASSHFQGAYEQFF
TGCGCCAGCAGCCATTTTCAGGGGGCCTATGAGCAGTTCTTC
>TRBV19|TRBJ2-7|-|TRBD1
CARPGQTYEQYF
TGTGCCAGACCGGGACAGACCTACGAGCAGTACTTC
>TRBV2|TRBJ2-3|-|-
CASSEGGGTDTQYF
TGTGCCAGCAGTGAAGGGGGAGGCACAGATACGCAGTATTTT
>TRBV15|TRBJ1-1|few|-
CATSRATNTEAFF
TGTGCCACCAGCAGAGCTACGAACACTGAAGCTTTCTTT
>TRBV15|TRBJ1-2|-|TRBD1
CATSLGQGHFYGYTF
TGTGCCACCAGCCTAGGACAGGGGCACTTCTATGGCTACACCTTC
>TRBV6-1|TRBJ1-1|-|TRBD1
CASSEGGQGNTEAFF
TGTGCCAGCAGTGAGGGCGGACAGGGGAACACTGAAGCTTTCTTT
>TRBV29-1|TRBJ1-4|-|TRBD1
CSAEGQGQEKLFF
TGCAGCGCAGAAGGACAGGGACAGGAAAAACTGTTTTTT
>TRBV19|TRBJ1-4|-|-
CAPKQGRFATNEKLFF
TGTGCCCCAAAGCAAGGCAGGTTTGCAACTAATGAAAAACTGTTTTTT
>TRBV15|TRBJ1-2|-|-
CATSQTRRIGGYTF
TGTGCCACCAGCCAAACCAGGCGAATCGGCGGCTACACCTTC
>TRBV30|TRBJ1-5|few|-
CAWSDRLLSNQPQHF
TGTGCCTGGAGTGACCGACTCCTTAGCAATCAGCCCCAGCATTTT
>TRBV11-2|TRBJ1-1|once|-
CASTVAVGTEAFF
TGTGCCAGCACCGTGGCGGTGGGGACTGAAGCTTTCTTT
>TRBV30|TRBJ1-5|-|-
CAWSPAPGNQPQHF
TGTGCCTGGAGTCCCGCGCCTGGCAACCAGCCCCAGCATTTT
>TRBV25-1|TRBJ2-3|-|-
CAGSSTAPTEPQYF
TGTGCCGGCAGTTCGACAGCCCCCACCGAGCCGCAGTATTTT
>TRBV5-1|TRBJ2-7|-|TRBD1
CASSQDRGRAEQYF
TGCGCCAGCAGCCAGGACAGGGGGCGCGCCGAGCAGTACTTC
>TRBV5-1|TRBJ1-1|-|-
CASSLGHGGTEAFF
TGCGCCAGCAGCTTGGGCCATGGGGGAACTGAAGCTTTCTTT
>TRBV5-4|TRBJ2-7|-|TRBD2
CASSPGAGGFYEQYF
TGTGCCAGCAGCCCTGGGGCGGGAGGTTTCTACGAGCAGTACTTC
>TRBV7-8|TRBJ2-2|-|TRBD1
CASSLATGVVAGELFF
TGTGCCAGCAGCTTAGCCACAGGGGTGGTTGCCGGGGAGCTGTTTTTT
>TRBV4-1|TRBJ2-1|few|-
CASSRGRLTGYEQFF
TGCGCCAGCAGCCGAGGCCGGCTCACAGGGTATGAGCAGTTCTTC
>TRBV18|TRBJ2-2|-|-
CASPPEQGLNTGELFF
TGTGCCAGCCCCCCGGAGCAGGGACTTAACACCGGGGAGCTGTTTTTT
>TRBV5-1|TRBJ2-2|once|-
CASNPELGNTGELFF
TGCGCCAGCAATCCGGAACTAGGGAACACCGGGGAGCTGTTTTTT
>TRBV19|TRBJ1-1|-|-
CASRDGPYVNTEAFF
TGTGCCAGTAGGGACGGCCCGTATGTGAACACTGAAGCTTTCTTT
>TRBV28|TRBJ2-4|-|TRBD1
CASSLAARTGPRRVYF
TGTGCCAGCAGTTTAGCCGCAAGGACAGGGCCCAGGAGGGTGTACTTC
>TRBV27|TRBJ2-7|-|TRBD2
CASSLSTTSGSYEQYF
TGTGCCAGCAGTTTATCGACAACTAGCGGGTCCTACGAGCAGTACTTC
>TRBV6-4|TRBJ1-4|-|TRBD1
CASSDRDSSTNEKLFF
TGTGCCAGCAGTGACAGGGACAGTTCAACTAATGAAAAACTGTTTTTT
>TRBV7-8|TRBJ2-3|-|-
CASSPWRATDTQYF
TGTGCCAGCAGCCCCTGGCGGGCCACAGATACGCAGTATTTT
>TRBV27|TRBJ2-6|-|TRBD1
CASRALWAGTAFSGANVLTF
TGTGCCAGCAGGGCGCTATGGGCTGGGACAGCATTCTCTGGGGCCAACGTCCTGACTTTC
>TRBV6-6|TRBJ1-5|-|-
CASSTRQGNQPQHF
TGTGCCAGCAGTACCCGACAGGGCAATCAGCCCCAGCATTTT